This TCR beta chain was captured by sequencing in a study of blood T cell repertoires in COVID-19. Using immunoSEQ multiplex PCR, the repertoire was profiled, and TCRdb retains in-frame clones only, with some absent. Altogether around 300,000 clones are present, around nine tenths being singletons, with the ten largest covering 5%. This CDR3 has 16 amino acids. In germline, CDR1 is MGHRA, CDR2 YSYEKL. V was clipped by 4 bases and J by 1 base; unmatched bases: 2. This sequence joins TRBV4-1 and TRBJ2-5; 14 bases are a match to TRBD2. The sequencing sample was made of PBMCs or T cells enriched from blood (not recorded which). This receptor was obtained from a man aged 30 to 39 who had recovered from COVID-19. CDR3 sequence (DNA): TGCGCCAGCAGCCCGGGACTAGCGGGGGTCCAAGAGACCCAGTACTTC. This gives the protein CASSPGLAGVQETQYF.